The sequence of this TCR beta chain was determined in a study of blood T cell repertoires in COVID-19. V dropped 3 bases and J dropped 5 bases, with 14 bases sitting between them. Looked up from germline, CDR1 is MGHDK and CDR2 is SYGVNS. CDR3 size: 15 residues. The authors' processing: Amplification with reference gene primers provided the estimates of nucleated cell counts. Assay used: immunoSEQ multiplex PCR; TCRdb lists only in-frame clones, some missing. For V, J and clone size, that table is used; D and trimming come from the DNA. The sample has under 130,000 clones, 81% seen once. V usage is TRBV25-1 and J usage is TRBJ1-5; D not certain. This TCR came from an older man with acute or convalescent COVID-19. Sequencing was performed on peripheral blood. The CDR3 sequence is CASSEAGKEHQPQHF. The DNA for the CDR3 is TGTGCCAGCAGTGAGGCCGGGAAGGAACATCAGCCCCAGCATTTT.